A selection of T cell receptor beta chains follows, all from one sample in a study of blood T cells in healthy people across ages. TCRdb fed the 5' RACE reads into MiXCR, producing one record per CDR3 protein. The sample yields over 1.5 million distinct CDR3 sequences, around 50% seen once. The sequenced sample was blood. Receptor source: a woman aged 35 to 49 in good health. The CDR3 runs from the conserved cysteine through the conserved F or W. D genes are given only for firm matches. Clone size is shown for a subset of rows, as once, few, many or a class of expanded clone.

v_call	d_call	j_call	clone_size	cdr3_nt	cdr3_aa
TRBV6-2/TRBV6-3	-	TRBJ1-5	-	TGTGCCAGCAGTTACCTCGGACCCTCGAGCAATCAGCCCCAGCATTTT	CASSYLGPSSNQPQHF
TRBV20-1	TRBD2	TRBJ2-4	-	TGCAGTGCTCTACGTAGCGGGCGAAAAAACATTCAGTACTTC	CSALRSGRKNIQYF
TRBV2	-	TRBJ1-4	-	TGTGCCAGCAGTGCCCACAGGGCGGCTAATGAAAAACTGTTTTTT	CASSAHRAANEKLFF
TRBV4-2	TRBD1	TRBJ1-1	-	TGTGCCAGCAGCCAAGATAGGACAGGCCCAAACACTGAAGCTTTCTTT	CASSQDRTGPNTEAFF
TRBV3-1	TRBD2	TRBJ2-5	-	TGTGCCAGCAGCCCCCAAGGACTAGCCGGGCAGACCCAGTACTTC	CASSPQGLAGQTQYF
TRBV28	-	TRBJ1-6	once	TGTGCCAGCAGTCCAATGTCGGACGGGGGTAGACCCCTCCACTTT	CASSPMSDGGRPLHF
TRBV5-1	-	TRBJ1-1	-	TGCGCCAGCAGCAGCTCAGGAGGGGGTTCAGGCAATGAAGCTTTCTTT	CASSSSGGGSGNEAFF
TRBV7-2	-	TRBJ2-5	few	TGTGCCAGCAGCAAGGGACATAACCAAGAGACCCAGTACTTC	CASSKGHNQETQYF
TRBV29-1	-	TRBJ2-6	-	TGCAGCGTTGCCGGGACGTCGGGCGGTTTGGGGGCCAACGTCCTGACTTTC	CSVAGTSGGLGANVLTF
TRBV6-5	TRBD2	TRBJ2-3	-	TGTGCCAGCAGACCTAGCGGGACCGGGGATACGCAGTATTTT	CASRPSGTGDTQYF
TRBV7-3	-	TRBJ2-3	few	TGTGCCAGCAGTTCCGGGACAACCGAATTGGATACGCAGTATTTT	CASSSGTTELDTQYF
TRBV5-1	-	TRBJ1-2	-	TGCGCCAGCAGCCCCGTAGGCCTTATATATGGCTACACCTTC	CASSPVGLIYGYTF
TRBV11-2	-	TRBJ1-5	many	TGTGCCAGCAGCTTAACAGGAATTAGCAATCAGCCCCAGCATTTT	CASSLTGISNQPQHF
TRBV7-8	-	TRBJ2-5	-	TGTGCCAGCAGACAAAGGGGGAACCAAGAGACCCAGTACTTC	CASRQRGNQETQYF
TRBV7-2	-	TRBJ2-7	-	TGTGCCAGCAGCACCCAGACTCAATACGAGCAGTACTTC	CASSTQTQYEQYF
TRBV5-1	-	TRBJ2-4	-	TGCGCCAGCACCGGGTCTGGGAGCGACATTCAGTACTTC	CASTGSGSDIQYF
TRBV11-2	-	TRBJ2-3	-	TGTGCCGGCAGCCCAAGTTTGACAGCGATTAGAGATACGCAGTATTTT	CAGSPSLTAIRDTQYF
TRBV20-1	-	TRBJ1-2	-	TGCAGTGCGCCTGGGGGGGGGACAAAAAACTATGGCTACACCTTC	CSAPGGGTKNYGYTF
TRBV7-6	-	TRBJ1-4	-	TGTGCCAGCAGCTTACTGGGACGGAAACCCACAACTAATGAAAAACTGTTTTTT	CASSLLGRKPTTNEKLFF
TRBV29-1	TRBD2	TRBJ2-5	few	TGCAGCGTTCATCTAGCGGGGGGAGACCGAGAGACCCAGTACTTC	CSVHLAGGDRETQYF
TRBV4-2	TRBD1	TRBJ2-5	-	TGTGCCAGCAGCCAGCCGGGACAGGGCGTCTTCGAGACCCAGTACTTC	CASSQPGQGVFETQYF
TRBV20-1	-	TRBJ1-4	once	TGCAGTGCTAGAGATTTGGGCAGAAAACTGTTTTTT	CSARDLGRKLFF
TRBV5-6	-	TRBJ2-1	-	TGTACCAGCAGCCCCGGGATCTCCGGGAATGAGCAGTTCTTC	CTSSPGISGNEQFF
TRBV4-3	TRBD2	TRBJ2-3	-	TGCGCCAGCAGCCAAGAAAGAGCGGGGGGCACAGATACGCAGTATTTT	CASSQERAGGTDTQYF
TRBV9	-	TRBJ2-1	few	TGTGCCAGCAGTTCGGTAGCGAATGAGCAGTTCTTC	CASSSVANEQFF
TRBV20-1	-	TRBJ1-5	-	TGCAGTGCTAGTGGGGAAAGAGGTGGGAATAGCAATCAGCCCCAGCATTTT	CSASGERGGNSNQPQHF
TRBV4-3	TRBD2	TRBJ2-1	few	TGCGCCAGCAGCCAAGCCCGACTAGCGGCGGCCGGGAAGCAGTTCTTC	CASSQARLAAAGKQFF
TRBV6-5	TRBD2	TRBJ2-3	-	TGTGCCAGCAGTTACCCTAGCGGGGGCGGCACAGATACGCAGTATTTT	CASSYPSGGGTDTQYF
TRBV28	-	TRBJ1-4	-	TGTGCCGTCCGAGGGCAGACTGAAAAACTGTTTTTT	CAVRGQTEKLFF
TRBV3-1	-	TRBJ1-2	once	TGTGCCAGCAGCCAAGAACTTGCTGGCTACACCTTC	CASSQELAGYTF
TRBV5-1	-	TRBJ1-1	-	TGCGCCAGCAGCCCACCGCGAACACGGAACACTGAAGCTTTCTTT	CASSPPRTRNTEAFF
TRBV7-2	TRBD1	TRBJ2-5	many	TGTGCCAGCAGCCCCTTCCGGGACAGGGGGCAAGAGACCCAGTACTTC	CASSPFRDRGQETQYF
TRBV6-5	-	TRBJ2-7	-	TGTGCCAGCAGTTACTCTTCACCGGGATCCGTCTACGAGCAGTACTTC	CASSYSSPGSVYEQYF
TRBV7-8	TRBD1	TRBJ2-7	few	TGTGCCAGCACCTTTCAGGGGGCGAAGGTAGACTACGAGCAGTACTTC	CASTFQGAKVDYEQYF
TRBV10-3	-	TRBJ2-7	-	TGTGCCAGTAGGGGGTCGGGGATAACCTACGAGCAGTACTTC	CASRGSGITYEQYF
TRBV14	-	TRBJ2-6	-	TGTGCCAGCAGCCATCGGCGCACAGGGCGAGGTGGGGCCAACGTCCTGACTTTC	CASSHRRTGRGGANVLTF
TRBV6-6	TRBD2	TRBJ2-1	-	TGCGCCAGCAGCCGATTGACTAGCGGGGGGAACCAGTTCTTC	CASSRLTSGGNQFF
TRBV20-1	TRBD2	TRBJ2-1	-	TGCAGTGCCGTCCGCGCAGCGGGGGGGCTATACAGTGAGCAGTTCTTC	CSAVRAAGGLYSEQFF
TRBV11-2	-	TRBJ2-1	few	TGTGCCAGCAGCTTAGATCAGTCCTACAATGAGCAGTTCTTC	CASSLDQSYNEQFF
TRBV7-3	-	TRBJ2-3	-	TGTGCCAGCAGCTTAACGGCTTTCGCAGATACGCAGTATTTT	CASSLTAFADTQYF
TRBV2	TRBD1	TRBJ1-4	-	TGTGCCAGCACCCAGACAGGGGTAAATGAAAAACTGTTTTTT	CASTQTGVNEKLFF
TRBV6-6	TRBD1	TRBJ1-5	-	TGTGCCAGCAGTTACGGGAGCGGAGGACAGGGTAATCAGCCCCAGCATTTT	CASSYGSGGQGNQPQHF
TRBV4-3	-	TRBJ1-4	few	TGCGCCAGCAGCCGAACCAGGGGAACTAATGAAAAACTGTTTTTT	CASSRTRGTNEKLFF
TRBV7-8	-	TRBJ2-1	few	TGTGCCAGCAGCTTAGCGCTGGGTGCCTCGTACAATGAGCAGTTCTTC	CASSLALGASYNEQFF
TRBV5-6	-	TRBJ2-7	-	TGTGCCAGCAGCTCCGGGACTCCGGTCGAGCAGTACTTC	CASSSGTPVEQYF
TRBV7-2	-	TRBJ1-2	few	TGTGCCAGCAGCTTAGAGGTGGCAGCAACATATGGCTACACCTTC	CASSLEVAATYGYTF
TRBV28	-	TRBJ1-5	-	TGTGCCAGCACCCTCCTCGGAGTCGCGGGCAGTCCGCAGCCCCAGCATTTT	CASTLLGVAGSPQPQHF
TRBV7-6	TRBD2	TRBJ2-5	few	TGTGCCAGCAGCTTATTTCAGCGGGGGGGCCTCCAAGAGACCCAGTACTTC	CASSLFQRGGLQETQYF
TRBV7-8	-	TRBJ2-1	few	TGTGCCAGCAGCATGCCCCTCTCAAGCTCCTACAATGAGCAGTTCTTC	CASSMPLSSSYNEQFF
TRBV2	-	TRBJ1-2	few	TGTGCCAGCAGTGAGTCCAGGGACTATGGCTACACCTTC	CASSESRDYGYTF
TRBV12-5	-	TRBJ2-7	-	TGCGCTAGGCTAACCGGGATTTATGAGCAGTACTTC	CARLTGIYEQYF
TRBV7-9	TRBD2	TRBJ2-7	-	TGTGCCAGCAGCACCGGACTAGCGGGGACCTACGAGCAGTACTTC	CASSTGLAGTYEQYF
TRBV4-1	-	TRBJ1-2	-	TGCGCCAGCAGCCAAAACAGGGACGTCGGCTATGGCTACACCTTC	CASSQNRDVGYGYTF
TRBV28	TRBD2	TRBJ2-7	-	TGTGCCAGCAGAAGACTAGCGGGGGGCAACAATGAGCAGTACTTC	CASRRLAGGNNEQYF
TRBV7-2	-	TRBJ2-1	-	TGTGCCAGCGCCACTCTGAACAATGAGCAGTTCTTC	CASATLNNEQFF